This T cell receptor (beta chain) was profiled in a study of shared clonotypes between healthy human individuals. Background on the study: Serving as donors were a couple of women and a few men, whose ages spanned 18 to 49.

Assay: immunoSEQ multiplex PCR; the TCRdb copy retains only in-frame clones and omits some. The table includes about 300,000 clones, under 80% detected once. Per germline, CDR1 SNHLY and CDR2 FYNNEI. The CDR3 covers 17 residues. V dropped 3 bases and J dropped 3 bases, with 21 bases sitting between them. This clone turned up a few times. The gene calls are TRBV2 and TRBJ2-7; D possibly corresponds to TRBD1 (5 bases). Sequenced: memory CD4+ T cells sorted from blood. Described subset: CD45RA-negative fraction. This sequence was found in a man aged 25-45 years in good health. The CDR3 DNA follows: TGTGCCAGCAGTGATGAACAGGCCATCACCTACGACTACGAGCAGTACTTC. Translation gives CASSDEQAITYDYEQYF.